This T cell receptor beta chain was retrieved from a study of neurological immune-mediated disorders. The germline V gene has CDR1 DFQATT and CDR2 SNEGSKA (reference sequence). After removal of 0 bases from V and 8 bases from J, the junction contained 8 bases not matched to a gene. CDR3 length: 15 amino acids. TCRdb passed the 5' RACE reads through MiXCR, listing each CDR3 protein once. Seen here are about 35,000 distinct CDR3 sequences, 3% to 4.5% observed once, and the top ten hold around 2%. This clonotype was observed at least ten times. Unsorted libraries were generated from 2 million PBMCs. These cells had been stored in RNAlater at -80 C.

Sequenced material: PBMCs. This chain connects TRBV20-1 to TRBJ2-3; 10 bases are a match to TRBD1. The sequence derives from a man in his thirties or forties with multiple sclerosis. DNA of the CDR3: TGCAGTGCTAGAGATCGAGACAGGGGGCAGGTTACGCAGTATTTT. Encoded protein: CSARDRDRGQVTQYF.